Listed below are T cell receptor beta chains from one sample, sequenced in a study of cytotoxic CD8 clonotypes in ibrutinib-treated CLL. Produced via immunoSEQ multiplex PCR; TCRdb's table is partial and in-frame only. There are 65,000 to 85,000 clones in the sample; about nine tenths occur only once, and under 4% lies in the top ten. Material: PBMCs, obtained after 12 months of ibrutinib treatment. The source is a human donor with chronic lymphocytic leukemia. Each CDR3 is given with its conserved first and last residue. A D gene is named only where the DNA matches it firmly. Only part of the rows carry a size: once, few, many, or a class if the clone is expanded.

D: TRBD2
J: TRBJ2-2
V: TRBV19
size: -
DNA: TGTGCCAGTAGTATGGGAGGGGCGAACACCGGGGAGCTGTTTTTT
CDR3: CASSMGGANTGELFF

D: TRBD2
J: TRBJ2-7
V: TRBV27
size: -
DNA: TGTGCCAGCAGTTTAAAGGGGACTAGCGGGAGGGGCGAGCAGTACTTC
CDR3: CASSLKGTSGRGEQYF

D: TRBD2
J: TRBJ2-6
V: TRBV5-1
size: -
DNA: TGCGCCAGCAGCCGGGGGGGGCTCACTGGGGCCAACGTCCTGACTTTC
CDR3: CASSRGGLTGANVLTF

D: -
J: TRBJ2-7
V: TRBV12-5
size: -
DNA: TGTGCTAGTGGTCTGGACTCCTACGAGCAGTACTTC
CDR3: CASGLDSYEQYF

D: TRBD2
J: TRBJ2-7
V: TRBV5-1
size: -
DNA: TGCGCCAGCAGGAGGGGATGGGGGACTATTGATTACGAGCAGTACTTC
CDR3: CASRRGWGTIDYEQYF

D: TRBD1
J: TRBJ2-1
V: TRBV27
size: few
DNA: TGTGCCAGCAGTTTTGTTGGACAGGGATACAATGAGCAGTTCTTC
CDR3: CASSFVGQGYNEQFF

D: TRBD2
J: TRBJ2-1
V: TRBV7-6
size: -
DNA: TGTGCCAGCAGCTTGGGGACTACCTACAATGAGCAGTTCTTC
CDR3: CASSLGTTYNEQFF

D: TRBD1
J: TRBJ2-7
V: TRBV13
size: once
DNA: TGTGCCAGCAGCTTGGGACAGGGTCTTTACGAGCAGTACTTC
CDR3: CASSLGQGLYEQYF

D: -
J: TRBJ2-7
V: TRBV2
size: -
DNA: TGTGCCAGCAGGTTGGATACCCGCTACGAGCAGTACTTC
CDR3: CASRLDTRYEQYF

D: TRBD2
J: TRBJ2-3
V: TRBV7-2
size: -
DNA: TGTGCCAGCAGCTTAGAGACTAGCGGAGATACGCAGTATTTT
CDR3: CASSLETSGDTQYF

D: TRBD2
J: TRBJ2-2
V: TRBV19
size: -
DNA: TGTGCCAGTATTCCCGGGACTAGCGGGAGTCTCGCCGGGGAGCTGTTTTTT
CDR3: CASIPGTSGSLAGELFF

D: TRBD2
J: TRBJ2-3
V: TRBV7-8
size: -
DNA: TGTGCCAGCAGCTTAGCGAGCGGGAGGACAGATACGCAGTATTTT
CDR3: CASSLASGRTDTQYF

D: TRBD1
J: TRBJ1-2
V: TRBV29-1
size: -
DNA: TGCAGCGGCGGGACAGCGAGCTATGGCTACACCTTC
CDR3: CSGGTASYGYTF